Presented here are 3 T cell receptor beta chains from one specimen sequenced in a study of OX40 agonist ivuxolimab in advanced cancers. The repertoire was sequenced with immunoSEQ multiplex PCR; TCRdb's copy has only in-frame clones and lacks some. This table has 12,000 or so clones, approximately 80% appearing once. The sample was CD4+ or CD8+ T cells sorted from blood, taken in a trial of the OX40 agonist ivuxolimab. The receptors derive from an adult with an advanced solid tumor such as melanoma, head and neck, liver or kidney cancer.

The chain employs TRBV9 and TRBJ1-4; D is ambiguous. Germline CDR1 and CDR2: SGDLS and YYNGEE. Trimming removed 0 bases at V and 7 bases at J, with 10 bases between. This CDR3 has 14 amino acids. The CDR3 DNA follows: TGTGCCAGCAGCGTAGGTGGGTCGGGTGAAAAACTGTTTTTT. Protein product: CASSVGGSGEKLFF.

The rearrangement uses TRBV11-3 and TRBJ2-3; possibly TRBD1 or TRBD2 for D (5 bases each). V lost 6 bases to trimming and J lost 1 base, with 8 bases between them. The CDR3 has 13 residues. CDR1 and CDR2 (germline): SGHNT, YENEEA. The CDR3 DNA is TGTGCCAGCAGACGGGGCGGCACAGATACGCAGTATTTT. This encodes CASRRGGTDTQYF.

The chain links TRBV7-9 to TRBJ1-5, with TRBD1 identical over 12 bases. CDR3 length: 19 amino acids. The germline V gene encodes CDR1 SEHNR and CDR2 FQNEAQ (reference sequence). The V segment lost 3 bases and the J segment 2 bases; nucleotides outside the gene matches: 11. CDR3 residues: CASSLGPGQGAVGNQPQHF. Written as DNA, the CDR3 is TGTGCCAGCAGCTTGGGGCCGGGACAGGGGGCGGTTGGCAATCAGCCCCAGCATTTT.